The 22 T cell receptor beta chains in this list originate from one sample, sequenced in a study of shared clonotypes between healthy human individuals. The data were produced by immunoSEQ multiplex PCR, yet TCRdb's version contains in-frame clones alone and is incomplete. The sample holds about 1.5 million clones, about 98% seen once. Source material: naive CD4+ T cells sorted from blood. The subset: CD45RA+ positively selected. The receptors stem from a man under 40 in good health.

The V call is TRBV4-2, the J call TRBJ1-1; the D gene is possibly TRBD1 (5 bases). The CDR3 covers 14 residues. Germline-derived CDR1 and CDR2 are LGHNA and YNFKEQ. V was shortened by 7 bases and J by 0 bases, with 12 bases between the two germline ends. CDR3 sequence reads: CASTRDSLNTEAFF. Written as DNA, the CDR3 is TGTGCCAGCACCCGAGACAGTCTGAACACTGAAGCTTTCTTT.

The V and J genes are TRBV19 and TRBJ1-3; 8 bases are shared with TRBD1. Germline assignment: CDR1 LNHDA and CDR2 SQIVND (reference sequence). The CDR3 spans 16 residues. J lost 4 bases, V lost 5 bases, and 10 bases had no gene match. This CDR3 is CASSGNRDRWGNTIYF. In DNA, the CDR3 is TGTGCCAGTAGTGGAAACCGGGACAGGTGGGGAAACACCATATATTTT.

For this clone: Germline and junction disagree at one end, which may indicate a read error. The chain joins TRBV5-6 to TRBJ1-2; D uncertain. The CDR3 consists of 11 residues. Germline CDR1 SGHDT, CDR2 YYEEEE. CDR3: CASSFGEKRWF. In DNA form, the CDR3 reads TGTGCCAGCAGCTTTGGGGAGAAGAGATGGTTC.

This chain uses TRBV15 with TRBJ2-7; the D gene is possibly TRBD1 (6 bases). From germline, CDR1 is LNHNV and CDR2 YYDKDF (reference sequence). The CDR3 has 17 residues. Deletions cut 0 bases from V and 2 bases from J, with 17 bases between. CDR3 bases: TGTGCCACCAGCAGAGATCTCATCAGTCAGGGGACCTACGAGCAGTACTTC. Amino acids: CATSRDLISQGTYEQYF.

On this clone: This CDR3 is also generated by other DNA sequences in the sample. The chain uses TRBV5-1 and TRBJ1-1; tentative D call: TRBD1 (5 bases). From germline, CDR1 is SGHRS and CDR2 YFSETQ. Trimming took 0 bases from V and 1 from J, leaving 7 bases between them. The CDR3 covers 14 residues. CDR3 coding DNA: TGCGCCAGCAGCTTGGGACAGCGGAACACTGAAGCTTTCTTT. It specifies CASSLGQRNTEAFF.

V and J are TRBV6-6 and TRBJ2-1; D possibly corresponds to TRBD2 (6 bases). The CDR3 sequence is 15 residues long. Germline V CDR1 and CDR2: MNHNY, SVGAGI (reference sequence). V lost 6 bases and J 3 bases, leaving 15 bases between the germline ends. CDR3 loop: CASSPADSGYNEQFF. The DNA for the CDR3 is TGTGCCAGCAGCCCAGCGGATAGCGGCTACAATGAGCAGTTCTTC.

The chain couples TRBV9 to TRBJ2-1; D remains unclear. The germline V gene encodes CDR1 SGDLS and CDR2 YYNGEE. The CDR3 has 16 residues. Trimming stripped 4 bases from V and 0 bases from J, with 14 bases between. CDR3 residues: CASSPFQGNSYNEQFF. The CDR3 DNA reads as TGTGCCAGCAGCCCTTTCCAAGGAAACTCCTACAATGAGCAGTTCTTC.

The chain employs TRBV5-1 and TRBJ2-5; D might be TRBD1 (6 bases). Trimming left V 3 bases short and J 2 bases short, with 8 bases between. This CDR3 spans 13 amino acids. Germline CDR1 reads SGHRS; CDR2 reads YFSETQ. CDR3 DNA sequence: TGCGCCAGCAGCTACGGACAGCAAGAGACCCAGTACTTC. It translates to CASSYGQQETQYF.

Concerning this clone itself: Within the sample, other DNA sequences also encode this same CDR3. This chain uses TRBV9 with TRBJ2-1, with unresolved D. Germline V gene lookup returns CDR1 SGDLS and CDR2 YYNGEE. The CDR3 runs 12 residues. V was trimmed by 0 bases and J by 7 bases, leaving 5 bases between them. CDR3 residues: CASSVVYNEQFF. Here the CDR3 DNA reads TGTGCCAGCAGCGTAGTGTATAATGAGCAGTTCTTC.

The V call is TRBV29-1, the J call TRBJ2-1; TRBD2 aligns across 7 bases. V lost 5 bases to trimming and J lost 4 bases; unmatched junction nucleotides: 8. Germline V gene data show CDR1 as SQVTM and CDR2 as ANQGSEA. The CDR3 is 14 amino acids. The CDR3 here is CSVPASGAYNEQFF. Here the CDR3 DNA reads TGCAGCGTTCCGGCTAGCGGAGCATACAATGAGCAGTTCTTC.

This chain joins TRBV7-5 and TRBJ2-6; TRBD1 reflects the table's D call only, with no check against the DNA. TRBV7-5 is a pseudogene segment. CDR3 length equals 19 residues. CDR3 bases: TGTGTCAGAAGCTTAGGTTCTGTCAGGGGGCGTTCTGGGGCCAACGTCCTGACTTTC. This translates into CVRSLGSVRGRSGANVLTF.

V gene TRBV29-1 combines with J gene TRBJ2-1, with 15 bases fitting TRBD2. The J segment lost 7 bases and the V segment lost 7 bases, leaving 5 bases of the junction unmatched. This CDR3 is built from 14 residues. The V gene's germline CDR1 is SQVTM and CDR2 ANQGSEA. CDR3 sequence reads: CSGRTSGRGNEQFF. CDR3 nucleotide sequence: TGCAGCGGTCGGACTAGCGGGAGGGGGAATGAGCAGTTCTTC.

The V call is TRBV7-7, the J call TRBJ1-1; a weak D match, TRBD1 (5 bases). V gave up 4 bases and J gave up 2 bases, with 8 bases separating them. CDR3 size: 13 residues. Germline V gene data show CDR1 as SSHAT and CDR2 as FNYEAQ (reference sequence). CDR3 bases: TGTGCCAGCAGCTCCGGGACTAACACTGAAGCTTTCTTT. Amino acid sequence: CASSSGTNTEAFF.

The rearrangement joins TRBV27 to TRBJ2-3, with 14 bases fitting TRBD2. The length of the CDR3 is 19 residues. J lost 3 bases, V lost 4 bases, and 12 bases had no gene match. Germline CDR1 MNHEY, CDR2 SMNVEV (reference sequence). The CDR3 DNA follows: TGTGCCAGCAGTTCCCCTCCGGGACTAGCGGGAGATGGGACAGATACGCAGTATTTT. Translation gives CASSSPPGLAGDGTDTQYF.

This clone appeared a single time. V gene TRBV7-3 combines with J gene TRBJ2-1, with D maybe TRBD1 (5 bases). Trimming cost V 4 bases and J 3 bases, with 16 bases left between them. Germline loops: CDR1 SGHTA, CDR2 FQGTGA. The CDR3 spans 16 residues. Written as DNA, the CDR3 is TGTGCCAGCAGCTCGGACACCATGCGGTACTACAATGAGCAGTTCTTC. As protein: CASSSDTMRYYNEQFF.

The chain employs TRBV14 and TRBJ2-3, with D uncertain. This CDR3 region has 15 residues. CDR1 and CDR2 (germline): SGHDN, FVKESK. The ends were cut back, 0 bases at V and 5 bases at J, with 12 bases in the middle. The CDR3 DNA follows: TGTGCCAGCAGCCAAGAGCCAGCCGCACTAGATACGCAGTATTTT. It encodes CASSQEPAALDTQYF.

The chain uses TRBV5-4 and TRBJ2-5; the D gene could be TRBD1 or TRBD2 (5 bases each). The ends were cut back, 5 bases at V and 1 base at J, with 15 bases in the middle. Germline CDR1 is SGHNT and CDR2 is YYREEE (reference sequence). This CDR3 is built from 15 residues. The CDR3 here is CASRGQGRFQETQYF. In nucleotides, the CDR3 is TGTGCCAGCAGAGGGCAGGGACGGTTCCAAGAGACCCAGTACTTC.

To note about this clone: Different DNA sequences within this sample yield the same CDR3. The chain has TRBV14 and TRBJ2-2; D is undetermined. Trimming took 2 bases from V and 7 from J, leaving 2 bases between them. Germline CDR1 and CDR2: SGHDN and FVKESK. The CDR3 length is 11 residues. The CDR3 sequence: CASSQYGELFF. The CDR3 DNA reads as TGTGCCAGCAGCCAATACGGGGAGCTGTTTTTT.

The genes are TRBV6-6 and TRBJ1-1; D is perhaps TRBD1 (5 bases). This CDR3 has 15 residues. Between the trimmed V and J ends, which lost 3 bases and 1 base, there was a span of 12 bases. Germline V gives CDR1 MNHNY, CDR2 SVGAGI (reference sequence). CDR3 sequence reads: CASSYRQIGNTEAFF. The DNA of the CDR3 is TGTGCCAGCAGTTATAGACAGATCGGGAACACTGAAGCTTTCTTT.

The chain carries TRBV11-2 and TRBJ1-5; 9 bases align to TRBD1. J was trimmed by 2 bases and V by 5 bases; bases with no gene match: 10. The CDR3 has 17 residues. Germline assignment: CDR1 SGHAT and CDR2 FQNNGV. The DNA for the CDR3 is TGTGCCAGCAGCGCCGGGACAGGGTTTCGTGGCAATCAGCCCCAGCATTTT. It yields the protein CASSAGTGFRGNQPQHF.

The chain uses TRBV5-1 and TRBJ1-1; no reliable D call. This CDR3 spans 15 amino acids. Germline loops: CDR1 SGHRS, CDR2 YFSETQ. The germline V and J ends were trimmed by 3 bases and 0 bases, with 12 bases remaining between them. The CDR3 DNA is TGCGCCAGCAGCTCGGCCGCGGGAGTGAACACTGAAGCTTTCTTT. Protein: CASSSAAGVNTEAFF.

The J gene is TRBJ2-7, the V gene TRBV19, with D maybe TRBD2 (6 bases). This CDR3 contains 15 residues. Germline V gene lookup returns CDR1 LNHDA and CDR2 SQIVND (reference sequence). V lost 3 bases to trimming and J lost 6 bases, with 18 bases between them. The CDR3 DNA reads TGTGCCAGTAGTATCGAGGAGGGAGCATCGACCGAGCAGTACTTC. It translates to CASSIEEGASTEQYF.